Listed here are 25 T cell receptor beta chains from one sample, sequenced in a study of blood T cell repertoires in COVID-19. Generated by immunoSEQ multiplex PCR, the TCRdb table keeps only in-frame clones and is missing some. The sample includes 140,000 to 150,000 clones, approximately 90% seen only once; the top ten take approximately 2.5%. The material sequenced was peripheral blood. These TCRs come from a human donor with COVID-19, enrolled during active disease. The donor label of this sample is uncertain.

The chain couples TRBV30 to TRBJ2-7, with D maybe TRBD1 (5 bases). The germline gives CDR1 GTSNPN, CDR2 SVGIG (reference sequence). V was shortened by 0 bases and J by 5 bases, with 14 bases between the two germline ends. The CDR3 extends over 14 amino acids. The CDR3 spells CAWSVAGFRDEQYF. The CDR3 bases are TGTGCCTGGAGTGTAGCAGGGTTTCGCGACGAGCAGTACTTC.

This chain uses TRBV30 with TRBJ1-5; D uncertain. The CDR3 length is 13 residues. V shed 1 base and J shed 9 bases, with 13 bases lying between them. Germline V gene lookup returns CDR1 GTSNPN and CDR2 SVGIG (reference sequence). The CDR3, as DNA: TGTGCCTGGAGTGAAGGGAGAAGTATGCCCCAGCATTTT. Translation: CAWSEGRSMPQHF.

This clone was detected a few times. V and J are TRBV25-1 and TRBJ1-5; 8 bases are shared with TRBD1. Per the germline V gene, CDR1 is MGHDK and CDR2 is SYGVNS. J lost 2 bases, V lost 1 base, and 4 bases had no gene match. This CDR3 has 16 amino acids. The CDR3 region has the DNA TGTGCCAGCAGTGAATCGGACAGGGTGGGCAATCAGCCCCAGCATTTT. Amino acids: CASSESDRVGNQPQHF.

The rearrangement uses TRBV5-1 and TRBJ1-4; D unresolved. The V gene's germline CDR1 is SGHRS and CDR2 YFSETQ. The V gene lost 0 bases and the J gene lost 3 bases, with 3 bases spanning the gap. This CDR3 has 13 residues. The CDR3 loop reads CASSLGANEKLFF. The DNA for the CDR3 is TGCGCCAGCAGCTTGGGAGCTAATGAAAAACTGTTTTTT.

This chain uses TRBV18 with TRBJ2-1, with D perhaps TRBD2 (5 bases). The CDR3 covers 15 residues. Trimming pared 3 bases from V and 0 bases from J, leaving 9 bases between. In germline, CDR1 is KGHSH, CDR2 LQKENI. CDR3 nucleotides: TGTGCCAGCTCACCGGGAGAAGGCTCCTACAATGAGCAGTTCTTC. Translating it yields CASSPGEGSYNEQFF.

The chain uses TRBV7-6 and TRBJ1-5; D not certain. The CDR3 contains 14 residues. Germline assignment: CDR1 SGHVS and CDR2 FNYEAQ. V lost 0 bases and J 5 bases, leaving 8 bases between the germline ends. This CDR3 is CASSLAGPYQPQHF. CDR3 bases: TGTGCCAGCAGCTTAGCCGGTCCGTATCAGCCCCAGCATTTT.

The V call is TRBV27, the J call TRBJ1-1; D is undetermined. The CDR3 contains 13 residues. From germline, CDR1 is MNHEY and CDR2 SMNVEV (reference sequence). Trimming shortened V by 4 bases and J by 4 bases, and 10 bases separated the two germline ends. The DNA of the CDR3 is TGTGCCAGCAGTTCCGGGGAGGCCACTGAAGCTTTCTTT. Amino acids: CASSSGEATEAFF.

The chain uses TRBV7-9 and TRBJ1-1; no clear D gene. V lost 5 bases to trimming and J lost 5 bases, with 15 bases between them. This CDR3 has 14 residues. Germline lookup yields CDR1 SEHNR and CDR2 FQNEAQ (reference sequence). The CDR3 reads CASSPGGSGTEAFF. DNA of the CDR3: TGTGCCAGCAGCCCCGGTGGTTCCGGGACTGAAGCTTTCTTT.

CDR3 nucleotide sequence: TGTGCCAGCTCACCCTGGGACTCGGGACGAGGGGTCCACTATGGCTACACCTTC. Translated: CASSPWDSGRGVHYGYTF. This chain links TRBV18 with TRBJ1-2; tentatively, D is TRBD1 (5 bases). Germline V gene lookup returns CDR1 KGHSH and CDR2 LQKENI. Between the trimmed V and J ends, which lost 3 bases and 3 bases, there was a span of 23 bases. The CDR3 totals 18 residues.

The rearrangement uses TRBV19 and TRBJ2-7; TRBD1 might be the D (6 bases). Deletions cut 8 bases from V and 3 bases from J, with 14 bases between. CDR3 length equals 13 residues. Germline lookup yields CDR1 LNHDA and CDR2 SQIVND (reference sequence). The CDR3: CASAGTILYEQYF. DNA for the CDR3: TGTGCCAGTGCCGGGACAATACTCTACGAGCAGTACTTC.

The genes are TRBV11-3 and TRBJ1-3; D gene ambiguous. There are 16 residues in the CDR3. The germline V gene encodes CDR1 SGHNT and CDR2 YENEEA. The V gene lost 0 bases and the J gene lost 0 bases, with 9 bases spanning the gap. The CDR3 DNA follows: TGTGCCAGCAGCTTAGATCCCACCTACTCTGGAAACACCATATATTTT. It yields the protein CASSLDPTYSGNTIYF.

The chain is built from TRBV6-5 and TRBJ1-2; 9 nucleotides line up with TRBD1. The CDR3 spans 13 residues. Germline V gene sequence: CDR1 MNHEY, CDR2 SVGAGI. Trimming at V came to 2 bases and at J to 6 bases, leaving 1 base not matched to a gene. CDR3 sequence reads: CASSYDRGDGYTF. CDR3 DNA: TGTGCCAGCAGTTACGACAGGGGGGATGGCTACACCTTC.

CDR3 nucleotide sequence: TGTGCCAGTAGTCGGTATTTGGGGGCTGGCACAGATACGCAGTATTTT. Its protein is CASSRYLGAGTDTQYF. The V gene is TRBV19, the J gene TRBJ2-3; tentatively, D is TRBD1 (6 bases). The CDR3 covers 16 residues. V gave up 5 bases and J gave up 1 base, with 16 bases separating them. CDR1 is LNHDA and CDR2 is SQIVND in the germline V gene (reference sequence). Based on the CDR3 plus reference TRBV19 and TRBJ2-3, the full variable domain is DGGITQSPKYLFRKEGQNVTLSCEQNLNHDAMYWYRQDPGQGLRLIYYSQIVNDFQKGDIAEGYSVSREKKESFPLTVTSAQKNPTAFYLCASSRYLGAGTDTQYFGPGTRLTVL.

The chain has TRBV18 and TRBJ2-7, with D tentatively TRBD2 (5 bases). Trimming removed 3 bases at V and 4 bases at J, with 10 bases between. This CDR3 is built from 13 residues. Germline CDR1 reads KGHSH; CDR2 reads LQKENI. This CDR3 is CASSPGGPYEQYF. In nucleotides, the CDR3 is TGTGCCAGCTCACCCGGCGGGCCTTACGAGCAGTACTTC.

The genes are TRBV4-2 and TRBJ2-2; possibly TRBD1 for D (5 bases). The germline V and J ends were trimmed by 2 bases and 3 bases, with 10 bases remaining between them. CDR1 LGHNA and CDR2 YNFKEQ come from the germline V gene. The CDR3 contains 15 residues. The CDR3 loop reads CASSQTDTYTGELFF. In DNA form, the CDR3 reads TGTGCCAGCAGCCAAACGGACACTTACACCGGGGAGCTGTTTTTT.

The rearrangement joins TRBV5-4 to TRBJ1-1; D remains ambiguous. The V and J ends lost 0 bases and 3 bases respectively, with 12 bases between them. Germline V gene lookup returns CDR1 SGHNT and CDR2 YYREEE (reference sequence). The CDR3 spans 15 residues. The DNA of the CDR3 is TGTGCCAGCAGCTTGGCCCTTGCGCTCGACACTGAAGCTTTCTTT. Encoded protein: CASSLALALDTEAFF.

V and J are TRBV5-1 and TRBJ1-2; the D is unclear. The CDR3 is made up of 13 amino acids. V shed 2 bases and J shed 2 bases, with 7 bases lying between them. CDR1 is SGHRS, CDR2 YFSETQ, per germline. The CDR3 sequence is CASSFDNNYGYTF. Written as DNA, the CDR3 is TGCGCCAGCAGCTTTGACAACAACTATGGCTACACCTTC.

The rearrangement joins TRBV28 to TRBJ2-5; possible D gene TRBD2, 7 bases. This CDR3 is built from 13 residues. CDR1 and CDR2 (germline): MDHEN, SYDVKM. With 8 bases removed from V and 4 bases from J, the gap between germline ends came to 14 bases. The DNA for the CDR3 is TGTGCCAGCCGCCTCGGGGGGCGAGAGACCCAGTACTTC. This encodes CASRLGGRETQYF. Complete variable domain (other parts from reference TRBV28 and TRBJ2-5): DVKVTQSSRYLVKRTGEKVFLECVQDMDHENMFWYRQDPGLGLRLIYFSYDVKMKEKGDIPEGYSVSREKKERFSLILESASTNQTSMYLCASRLGGRETQYFGPGTRLLVL.

The CDR3 reads CSVSDEKLFF. CDR3 nucleotide sequence: TGCAGCGTCTCCGATGAAAAACTGTTTTTT. The chain uses TRBV29-1 and TRBJ1-4; D unclear. Germline values: CDR1 SQVTM, CDR2 ANQGSEA. This CDR3 has 10 residues. Trimming took 6 bases from V and 6 from J, leaving 5 bases between them. Filled out from reference TRBV29-1 and TRBJ1-4, the complete variable domain reads SAVISQKPSRDICQRGTSLTIQCQVDSQVTMMFWYRQQPGQSLTLIATANQGSEATYESGFVIDKFPISRPNLTFSTLTVSNMSPEDSSIYLCSVSDEKLFFGSGTQLSVL.

The gene calls are TRBV19 and TRBJ2-3; a weak D match, TRBD2 (6 bases). There are 12 residues in the CDR3. CDR1 and CDR2 (germline): LNHDA, SQIVND (reference sequence). V lost 5 bases and J 4 bases, leaving 7 bases between the germline ends. CDR3 bases: TGTGCCAGTAGTCCGGGGGCAGATACGCAGTATTTT. This encodes CASSPGADTQYF. Complete variable domain (other parts from reference TRBV19 and TRBJ2-3): DGGITQSPKYLFRKEGQNVTLSCEQNLNHDAMYWYRQDPGQGLRLIYYSQIVNDFQKGDIAEGYSVSREKKESFPLTVTSAQKNPTAFYLCASSPGADTQYFGPGTRLTVL.

The chain uses TRBV7-9 and TRBJ1-4; 8 bases are shared with TRBD1. Germline lookup yields CDR1 SEHNR and CDR2 FQNEAQ (reference sequence). V was pared by 5 bases and J by 3 bases, with 5 bases of the junction left unmatched. The CDR3 sequence is 15 residues long. CDR3 sequence (DNA): TGTGCCAGCAGCCCCGGACAGGGAGCTAATGAAAAACTGTTTTTT. Its translation: CASSPGQGANEKLFF. Drawing the rest from reference TRBV7-9 and TRBJ1-4, the complete variable domain is DTGVSQNPRHKITKRGQNVTFRCDPISEHNRLYWYRQTLGQGPEFLTYFQNEAQLEKSRLLSDRFSAERPKGSFSTLEIQRTEQGDSAMYLCASSPGQGANEKLFFGSGTQLSVL.

The V and J genes are TRBV12-5 and TRBJ2-7; D is ambiguous. Germline V gene data show CDR1 as LGHNT and CDR2 as FRNRAP. The CDR3 is 14 amino acids. V was clipped by 1 base and J by 0 bases, with 7 bases between them. CDR3 sequence (DNA): TGTGCTAGTGGTTTGGCCCCTAACTCCTACGAGCAGTACTTC. This encodes CASGLAPNSYEQYF.

The V call is TRBV11-2, the J call TRBJ2-1, with 9 bases lining up with TRBD2. Germline V lookup: CDR1 SGHAT, CDR2 FQNNGV. The J segment lost 6 bases and the V segment lost 1 base, leaving 1 base of the junction unmatched. The length of the CDR3 is 14 residues. The CDR3 coding sequence is TGTGCCAGCAGCTTAGGGGGACTAGCCAATGAGCAGTTCTTC. Amino acids: CASSLGGLANEQFF.

The V and J genes are TRBV10-3 and TRBJ1-2; 8 nucleotides line up with TRBD1. The junction had 5 bases not matched to a gene; V was cut back by 4 bases and J by 4 bases. This CDR3 has 14 residues. In germline, CDR1 is ENHRY, CDR2 SYGVKD. CDR3 in amino acids: CAISGTQGGYGYTF. CDR3 nucleotides: TGTGCCATCAGTGGGACACAGGGGGGCTATGGCTACACCTTC.

This chain uses TRBV2 with TRBJ1-6, with D possibly matching TRBD1 (5 bases). V gave up 8 bases and J gave up 4 bases, with 12 bases separating them. The CDR3 totals 14 residues. Germline CDR1 is SNHLY and CDR2 is FYNNEI. The DNA for the CDR3 is TGTGCCAGCGGGCAGGGCGAGTATAATTCACCCCTCCACTTT. It codes for CASGQGEYNSPLHF. Full variable domain (remainder filled in from reference TRBV2 and TRBJ1-6): EPEVTQTPSHQVTQMGQEVILRCVPISNHLYFYWYRQILGQKVEFLVSFYNNEISEKSEIFDDQFSVERPDGSNFTLKIRSTKLEDSAMYFCASGQGEYNSPLHFGNGTRLTVT.